The present T cell receptor (beta chain) was sequenced within a study of T cells in narcolepsy. Sequenced by immunoSEQ multiplex PCR; TCRdb stores in-frame clones only, minus some. The sample comprises around 22,000 clones, roughly four fifths of which are singletons, and 4% to 5% rests with the top ten. This clone was seen only a few times. The sample taken for sequencing was memory (CD45RA-) CD4+ T cells from blood. This TCR was sampled from a human donor in good health.

The CDR3 here is CAIRTGGEQYF. The CDR3 nucleotides read TGTGCCATCAGGACAGGTGGAGAGCAGTATTTT. V is TRBV10-3 and J is TRBJ2-3; D is possibly TRBD1 (6 bases). The CDR3 covers 11 residues. Trimming took 6 bases from V and 11 from J, leaving 12 bases between them. CDR1 and CDR2 from the germline V gene are ENHRY and SYGVKD.